This T cell receptor beta chain was captured by sequencing in a study of T-cell memory formation after mild COVID-19. Study-wide points: Pre-infection memory contained some responding clones, which suggested that cross-reactive memory had joined. CM and EM subsets held most contracting CD4+ clones; EMRA held CD8+ ones. Contracting clones from day 15 to 85 had balanced CD4/CD8; later expanders favoured CD4+.

This clonotype was detected only a few times. Its antigen is not known. A single record per CDR3 protein comes from TCRdb applying MiXCR to the 5' RACE reads. This table holds over 300,000 distinct CDR3 sequences, 20% to 25% found once. The CDR3 is 15 residues long. The V gene end was trimmed by 8 bases and the J gene end by 0 bases; junction bases not matched to a gene: 10. The receptor was isolated from a man younger than 35 who had mild COVID-19 (a few samples of this study predate the infection). Cell type and time point are not known. The V call is TRBV12-3 or TRBV12-4, the J call TRBJ2-7; 7 nucleotides agree with TRBD1. Sequencing was carried out using PBMCs or a T cell subset sorted from them (not recorded which). CDR3 amino acids: CASGTVERSSYEQYF. CDR3 nucleotides: TGTGCCAGCGGGACAGTGGAAAGGAGCTCCTACGAGCAGTACTTC.